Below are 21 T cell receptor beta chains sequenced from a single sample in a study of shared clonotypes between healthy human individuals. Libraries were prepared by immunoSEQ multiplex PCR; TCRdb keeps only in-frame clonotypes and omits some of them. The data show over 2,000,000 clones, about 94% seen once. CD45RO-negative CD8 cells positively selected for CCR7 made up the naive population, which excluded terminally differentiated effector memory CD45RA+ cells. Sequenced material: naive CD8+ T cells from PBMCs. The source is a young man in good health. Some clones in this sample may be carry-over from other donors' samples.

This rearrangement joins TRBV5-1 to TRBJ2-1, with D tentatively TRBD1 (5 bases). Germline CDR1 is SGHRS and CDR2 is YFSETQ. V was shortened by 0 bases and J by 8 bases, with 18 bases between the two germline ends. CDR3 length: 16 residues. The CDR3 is CASSLVVSRVVDEQFF. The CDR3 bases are TGCGCCAGCAGCTTGGTGGTTAGCAGGGTAGTCGATGAGCAGTTCTTC.

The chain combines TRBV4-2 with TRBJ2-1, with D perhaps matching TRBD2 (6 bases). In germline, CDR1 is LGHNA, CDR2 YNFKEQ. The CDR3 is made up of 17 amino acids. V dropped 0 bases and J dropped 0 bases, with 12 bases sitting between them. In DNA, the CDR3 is TGTGCCAGCAGCCAAGATTCCGAGGGAGGCTCCTACAATGAGCAGTTCTTC. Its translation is CASSQDSEGGSYNEQFF.

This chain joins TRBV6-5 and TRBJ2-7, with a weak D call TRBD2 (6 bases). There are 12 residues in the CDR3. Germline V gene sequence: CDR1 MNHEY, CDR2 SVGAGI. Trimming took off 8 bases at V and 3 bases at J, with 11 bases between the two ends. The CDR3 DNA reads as TGTGCCAGCTGGGACTCCCACTACGAGCAGTACTTC. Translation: CASWDSHYEQYF.

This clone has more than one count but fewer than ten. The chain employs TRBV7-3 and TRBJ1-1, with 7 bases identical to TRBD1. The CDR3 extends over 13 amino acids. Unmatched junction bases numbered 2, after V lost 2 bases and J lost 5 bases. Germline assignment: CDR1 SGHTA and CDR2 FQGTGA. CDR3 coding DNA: TGTGCCAGCAGCTTAGACAGGGAGACTGAAGCTTTCTTT. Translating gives CASSLDRETEAFF.

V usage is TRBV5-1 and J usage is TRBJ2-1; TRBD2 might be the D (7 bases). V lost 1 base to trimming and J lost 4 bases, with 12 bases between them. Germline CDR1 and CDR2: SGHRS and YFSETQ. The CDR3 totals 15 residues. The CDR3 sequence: CASSLTRGAYNEQFF. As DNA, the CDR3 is TGCGCCAGCAGCTTGACCCGGGGGGCTTACAATGAGCAGTTCTTC.

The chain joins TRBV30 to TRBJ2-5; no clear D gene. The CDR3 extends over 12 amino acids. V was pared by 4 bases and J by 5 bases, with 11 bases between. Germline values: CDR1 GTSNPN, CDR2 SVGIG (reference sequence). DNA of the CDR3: TGTGCCTGGAAAAAATCAATGGAGACCCAGTACTTC. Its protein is CAWKKSMETQYF.

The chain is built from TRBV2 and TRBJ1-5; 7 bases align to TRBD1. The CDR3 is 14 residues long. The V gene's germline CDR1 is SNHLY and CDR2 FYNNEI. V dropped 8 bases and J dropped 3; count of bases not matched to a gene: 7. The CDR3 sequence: CASGETGLNQPQHF. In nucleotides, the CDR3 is TGTGCCAGCGGGGAGACAGGGCTCAATCAGCCCCAGCATTTT.

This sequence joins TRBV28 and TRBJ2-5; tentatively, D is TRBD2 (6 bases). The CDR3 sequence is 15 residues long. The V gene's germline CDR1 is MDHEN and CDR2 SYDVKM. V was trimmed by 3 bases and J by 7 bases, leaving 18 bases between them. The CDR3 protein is CASSFWGVEFWTQYF. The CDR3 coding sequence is TGTGCCAGCAGTTTTTGGGGGGTTGAATTTTGGACCCAGTACTTC.

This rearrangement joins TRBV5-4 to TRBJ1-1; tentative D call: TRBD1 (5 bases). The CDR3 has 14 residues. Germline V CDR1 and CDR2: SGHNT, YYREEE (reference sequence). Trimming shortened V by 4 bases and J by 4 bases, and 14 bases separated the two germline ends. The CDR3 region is CASSAGRESTEAFF. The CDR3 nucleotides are TGTGCCAGCAGCGCAGGGCGTGAGAGCACTGAAGCTTTCTTT.

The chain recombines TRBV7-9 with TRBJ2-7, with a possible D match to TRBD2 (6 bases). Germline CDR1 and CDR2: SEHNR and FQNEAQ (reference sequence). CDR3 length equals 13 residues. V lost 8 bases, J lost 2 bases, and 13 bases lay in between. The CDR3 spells CASDGGPTYEQYF. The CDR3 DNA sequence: TGTGCCAGCGACGGGGGTCCAACCTACGAGCAGTACTTC.

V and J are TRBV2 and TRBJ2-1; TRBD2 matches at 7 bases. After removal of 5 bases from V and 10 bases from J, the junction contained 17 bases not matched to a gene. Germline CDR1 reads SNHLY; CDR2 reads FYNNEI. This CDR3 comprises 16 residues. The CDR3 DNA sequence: TGTGCCAGCAGTACCCCGAAGGCCACGGGGGGTTGGGAGCAGTTCTTC. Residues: CASSTPKATGGWEQFF.

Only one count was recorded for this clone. The CDR3 DNA follows: TGTGCCAGCAGCGTTATGGGATCGGGTGAAGCTTTCTTT. Its translation: CASSVMGSGEAFF. This rearrangement joins TRBV9 to TRBJ1-1; D gene unclear. This CDR3 has 13 amino acids. Germline CDR1 is SGDLS and CDR2 is YYNGEE. The V end was cut by 2 bases, the J end by 7 bases, with 12 bases between. Drawing the rest from reference TRBV9 and TRBJ1-1, the complete variable domain is DSGVTQTPKHLITATGQRVTLRCSPRSGDLSVYWYQQSLDQGLQFLIQYYNGEERAKGNILERFSAQQFPDLHSELNLSSLELGDSALYFCASSVMGSGEAFFGQGTRLTVV.

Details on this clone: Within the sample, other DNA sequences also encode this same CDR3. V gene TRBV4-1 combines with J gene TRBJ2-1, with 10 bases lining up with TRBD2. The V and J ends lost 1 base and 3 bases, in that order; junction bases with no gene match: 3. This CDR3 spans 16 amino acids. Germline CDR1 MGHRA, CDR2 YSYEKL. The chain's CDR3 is CASSQGPSGSYNEQFF. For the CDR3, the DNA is TGCGCCAGCAGCCAAGGTCCTAGCGGGAGCTACAATGAGCAGTTCTTC.

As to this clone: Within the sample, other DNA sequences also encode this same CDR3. The CDR3 region has the DNA TGTGCCAGCAGGGCGGGGGTTTCGTACAATGAGCAGTTCTTC. This sequence encodes CASRAGVSYNEQFF. V is TRBV28 and J is TRBJ2-1; TRBD2 agrees at 7 bases. V shed 6 bases, J shed 4 bases, and the junction held 6 bases outside the gene matches. The CDR3 length is 14 residues. Germline-derived CDR1 and CDR2 are MDHEN and SYDVKM.

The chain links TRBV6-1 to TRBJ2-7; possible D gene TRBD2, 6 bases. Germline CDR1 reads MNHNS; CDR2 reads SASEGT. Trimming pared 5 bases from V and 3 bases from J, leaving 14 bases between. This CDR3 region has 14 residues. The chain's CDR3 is CASSSKGTYYEQYF. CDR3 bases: TGTGCCAGCAGTAGTAAAGGGACTTACTACGAGCAGTACTTC.

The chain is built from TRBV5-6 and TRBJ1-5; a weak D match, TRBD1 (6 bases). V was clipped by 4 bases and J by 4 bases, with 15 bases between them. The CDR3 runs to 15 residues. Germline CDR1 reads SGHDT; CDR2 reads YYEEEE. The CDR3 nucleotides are TGTGCCAGCAGCGTCGGGACAAATGAAAATCAGCCCCAGCATTTT. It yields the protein CASSVGTNENQPQHF.

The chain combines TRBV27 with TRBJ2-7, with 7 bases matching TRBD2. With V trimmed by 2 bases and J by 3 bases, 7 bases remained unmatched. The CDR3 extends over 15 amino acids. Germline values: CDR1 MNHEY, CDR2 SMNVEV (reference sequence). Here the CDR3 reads CASSLAGEGGYEQYF. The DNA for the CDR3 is TGTGCCAGCAGTTTAGCGGGGGAGGGAGGCTACGAGCAGTACTTC.

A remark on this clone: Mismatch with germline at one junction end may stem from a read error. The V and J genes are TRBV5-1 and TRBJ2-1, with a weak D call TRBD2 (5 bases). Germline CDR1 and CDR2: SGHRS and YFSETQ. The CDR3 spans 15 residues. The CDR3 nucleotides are TGCGCCAGCAGCGGAGGAGAGTCCCGCTACGATGAGCAGTTCTTC. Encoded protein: CASSGGESRYDEQFF.

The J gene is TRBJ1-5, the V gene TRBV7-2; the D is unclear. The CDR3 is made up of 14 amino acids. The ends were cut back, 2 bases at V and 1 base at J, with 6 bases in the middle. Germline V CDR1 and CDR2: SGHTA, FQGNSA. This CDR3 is CASSLIGSNQPQHF. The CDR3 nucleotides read TGTGCCAGCAGCTTAATCGGGAGCAATCAGCCCCAGCATTTT.

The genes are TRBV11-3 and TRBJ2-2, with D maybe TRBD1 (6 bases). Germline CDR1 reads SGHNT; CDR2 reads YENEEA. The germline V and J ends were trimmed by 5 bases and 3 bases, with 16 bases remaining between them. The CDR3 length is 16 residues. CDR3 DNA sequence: TGTGCCAGCAGCCCCCGGCAGGGGCCGTACACCGGGGAGCTGTTTTTT. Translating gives CASSPRQGPYTGELFF.

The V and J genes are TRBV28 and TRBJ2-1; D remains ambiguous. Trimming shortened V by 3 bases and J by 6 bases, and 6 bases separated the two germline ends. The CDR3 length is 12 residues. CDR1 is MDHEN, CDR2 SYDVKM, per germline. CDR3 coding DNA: TGTGCCAGCAGTTTCGACGGCAATGAGCAGTTCTTC. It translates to CASSFDGNEQFF.